This T cell receptor beta chain was sequenced in a study of OX40 agonist ivuxolimab in advanced cancers. The overall study: Of the participants, under 50% had some prior anti-PD-1, anti-PD-L1 or anti-CTLA-4 therapy, which was allowed.

Generated by immunoSEQ multiplex PCR, the TCRdb table keeps only in-frame clones and is missing some. The data hold just under 100,000 clones, with roughly 95% observed a single time. This CDR3 has 16 amino acids. V was clipped by 5 bases and J by 5 bases; unmatched bases: 8. CDR1 and CDR2 (germline): SEHNR, FQNEAQ (reference sequence). Sequenced here: CD4+ or CD8+ T cells sorted from blood, sampled in a trial of the OX40 agonist ivuxolimab. V and J are TRBV7-9 and TRBJ2-2; 10 positions match TRBD2. The clonotype originates from an adult with an advanced solid tumor such as melanoma, head and neck, liver or kidney cancer. CDR3 sequence: CASSPPGTSVTGELFF. The CDR3 DNA reads as TGTGCCAGCAGCCCGCCCGGGACTAGCGTTACCGGGGAGCTGTTTTTT. Combining the CDR3 with reference TRBV7-9 and TRBJ2-2 gives the whole variable domain DTGVSQNPRHKITKRGQNVTFRCDPISEHNRLYWYRQTLGQGPEFLTYFQNEAQLEKSRLLSDRFSAERPKGSFSTLEIQRTEQGDSAMYLCASSPPGTSVTGELFFGEGSRLTVL.